Listed below are T cell receptor beta chains from one sample, sequenced in a study of CD8 T cells in ankylosing spondylitis. TCRdb used MiXCR to reprocess the 5' RACE reads, holding one entry per CDR3 protein. The data contain 200,000 to 250,000 distinct CDR3 sequences, more than 25% of them singletons. Specimen: blood, either unsorted or a sorted T cell fraction (not recorded which). The receptors originated from a male donor with ankylosing spondylitis or in good health (not recorded which). The CDR3 runs from the conserved cysteine through the conserved F or W. Fields, in order: V gene, J gene, D gene, clone size, CDR3 length, CDR3 protein, CDR3 DNA. The D gene is left open where the match is weak. Expanded clones are given a class, and other clones once, few, many or no size at all.

TRBV27	TRBJ2-1	TRBD1	many	11	CASRQTGAQFF	TGTGCCAGCAGACAAACAGGGGCGCAGTTCTTC
TRBV5-1	TRBJ2-3	.	many	12	CASSLIADTQYF	TGCGCCAGCAGCTTGATAGCGGATACGCAGTATTTT
TRBV6-5	TRBJ2-7	.	.	15	CASSYSGGNPYEQYF	TGTGCCAGCAGTTACTCAGGGGGAAACCCCTACGAGCAGTACTTC
TRBV20-1	TRBJ2-7	.	few	14	CSARDSTGFYEQYF	TGCAGTGCTAGAGATAGCACAGGTTTTTACGAGCAGTACTTC
TRBV5-1	TRBJ2-3	TRBD2	many	16	CASSLETSGRFDTQYF	TGCGCCAGCAGCTTGGAAACTAGCGGGAGATTCGATACGCAGTATTTT
TRBV20-1	TRBJ1-3	.	many	15	CSARQAAGPGNTIYF	TGCAGTGCTAGGCAGGCGGCAGGTCCTGGAAACACCATATATTTT
TRBV19	TRBJ2-1	.	.	15	CASSLTGFSYNEQFF	TGTGCCAGTAGTTTGACAGGTTTCTCCTACAATGAGCAGTTCTTC
TRBV7-2	TRBJ2-7	TRBD2	many	15	CASSLGAAGNYEQYF	TGTGCCAGCAGCTTAGGTGCAGCGGGGAACTACGAGCAGTACTTC
TRBV12-3/TRBV12-4	TRBJ1-2	TRBD1	many	14	CASSHRDRNYGYTF	TGTGCCAGCAGCCACCGGGACAGAAACTATGGCTACACCTTC
TRBV4-2	TRBJ2-5	.	.	13	CASSQDVTETQYF	TGTGCCAGCAGCCAAGATGTAACGGAGACCCAGTACTTC
TRBV20-1	TRBJ2-5	.	.	13	CSGRHTYQETQYF	TGCAGTGGTCGACACACGTACCAAGAGACCCAGTACTTC
TRBV24-1	TRBJ2-3	.	many	12	CATSDYPDTQYF	TGTGCCACCAGTGATTACCCAGATACGCAGTATTTT
TRBV20-1	TRBJ2-7	TRBD1	many	15	CSATGQGAPTYEQYF	TGCAGTGCAACGGGACAGGGGGCCCCAACCTACGAGCAGTACTTC
TRBV29-1	TRBJ2-3	.	.	14	CSAPWLDNLDTQYF	TGCAGCGCCCCGTGGCTGGACAACTTGGATACGCAGTATTTT
TRBV30	TRBJ1-2	TRBD1	few	15	CAWSVDRGNVYGYTF	TGTGCCTGGAGTGTGGACAGGGGGAATGTCTATGGCTACACCTTC
TRBV18	TRBJ2-5	.	.	16	CASSHSRQGGRETQYF	TGTGCCAGCTCACACTCCCGGCAGGGAGGTCGAGAGACCCAGTACTTC
TRBV9	TRBJ2-2	.	.	14	CASSVGGINGELFF	TGTGCCAGCAGCGTAGGCGGGATTAACGGGGAGCTGTTTTTT
TRBV4-3	TRBJ2-7	.	many	18	CASSQELGTPQYSYEQYF	TGCGCCAGCAGCCAAGAGCTCGGGACTCCTCAATATTCCTACGAGCAGTACTTC
TRBV4-3	TRBJ2-3	.	.	14	CASSPQGRWDTQYF	TGCGCCAGCAGCCCGCAAGGGAGGTGGGATACGCAGTATTTT
TRBV20-1	TRBJ2-7	.	.	15	CSASSGTGTTYEQYF	TGCAGTGCTAGCTCAGGAACCGGAACCACCTACGAGCAGTACTTC
TRBV29-1	TRBJ1-5	.	few	13	CSVEEGGVGPQHF	TGCAGCGTTGAAGAGGGGGGGGTTGGGCCCCAGCATTTT
TRBV12-3/TRBV12-4	TRBJ2-7	.	.	14	CASSTSQSSYEQYF	TGTGCCAGCAGCACTAGCCAGAGCTCCTACGAGCAGTACTTC
TRBV10-3	TRBJ1-1	.	many	14	CAISVPGANTEAFF	TGTGCCATCAGTGTACCGGGGGCGAACACTGAAGCTTTCTTT
TRBV6-1	TRBJ1-1	.	.	14	CASSGNVGSTEAFF	TGTGCCAGCAGCGGCAATGTGGGGAGCACTGAAGCTTTCTTT
TRBV12-3/TRBV12-4	TRBJ1-1	TRBD1	many	14	CASRSGQGAVEAFF	TGTGCCAGCAGATCGGGACAGGGGGCCGTTGAAGCTTTCTTT
TRBV4-1	TRBJ2-2	.	many	16	CASSLTTGLEGGELFF	TGCGCCAGCAGCCTTACGACAGGCCTAGAGGGGGGGGAGCTGTTTTTT
TRBV27	TRBJ1-5	TRBD1	.	15	CASSKGQGNRQPQHF	TGTGCCAGCAGCAAGGGACAGGGGAATCGTCAGCCCCAGCATTTT
TRBV20-1	TRBJ2-3	.	few	14	CSATPIAGTDTQYF	TGCAGTGCTACGCCGATAGCGGGCACAGATACGCAGTATTTT
TRBV10-1	TRBJ2-7	.	many	14	CASSESGGSYEQYF	TGCGCCAGCAGTGAGTCCGGAGGTTCCTACGAGCAGTACTTC
TRBV20-1	TRBJ2-7	.	few	15	CSARKGVTRTYEQYF	TGCAGTGCTAGAAAGGGAGTGACGAGAACCTACGAGCAGTACTTC
TRBV12-3/TRBV12-4	TRBJ2-3	TRBD1	many	17	CASTSPAGTGRPDTQYF	TGTGCCAGCACCAGCCCGGCGGGGACAGGGAGGCCAGATACGCAGTATTTT
TRBV18	TRBJ1-2	.	many	13	CASSPAGVGGYTF	TGTGCCAGCTCACCGGCAGGGGTGGGTGGCTACACCTTC
TRBV29-1	TRBJ2-7	.	many	11	CSAALEYEQYF	TGCAGCGCCGCCCTAGAGTACGAGCAGTACTTC
TRBV5-4	TRBJ2-1	.	many	15	CASSLGSLAYNEQFF	TGTGCCAGCAGCTTGGGTAGTTTGGCTTACAATGAGCAGTTCTTC
TRBV5-1	TRBJ2-7	.	.	16	CASSYLGGGKSYEQYF	TGCGCCAGCAGCTACCTGGGGGGCGGGAAATCCTACGAGCAGTACTTC
TRBV20-1	TRBJ1-5	.	few	13	CSARDGVNQPQHF	TGCAGTGCTAGAGATGGGGTCAATCAGCCCCAGCATTTT
TRBV6-5	TRBJ1-6	.	many	16	CASSYSARSYNSPLHF	TGTGCCAGCAGTTACTCGGCCCGAAGCTATAATTCACCCCTCCACTTT
TRBV9	TRBJ2-3	.	.	14	CASSVSSSADTQYF	TGTGCCAGCAGCGTATCCTCGAGCGCAGATACGCAGTATTTT
TRBV12-3/TRBV12-4	TRBJ2-7	.	many	13	CASSFSGAGEQYF	TGTGCCAGCAGTTTTTCTGGGGCCGGGGAGCAGTACTTC
TRBV23-1	TRBJ2-1	.	.	15	CASSQFLVPYNEQFF	TGCGCCAGCAGTCAATTCTTGGTTCCGTACAATGAGCAGTTCTTC
TRBV2	TRBJ1-1	.	many	13	CASSEALEGRRFF	TGTGCCAGCAGTGAAGCGCTAGAGGGCCGCCGGTTCTTT
TRBV29-1	TRBJ1-4	.	.	11	CSVGGPEKLFF	TGCAGCGTTGGTGGACCTGAAAAACTGTTTTTT
TRBV3-1	TRBJ2-2	.	many	16	CASSRSKGTNTGELFF	TGTGCCAGCAGCCGCTCAAAGGGGACTAACACCGGGGAGCTGTTTTTT
TRBV29-1	TRBJ2-5	.	many	16	CSVEVGRTGRGETQYF	TGCAGCGTTGAAGTGGGGCGTACGGGAAGGGGAGAGACCCAGTACTTC
TRBV20-1	TRBJ1-5	.	many	14	CSARDRTVYQPQHF	TGCAGTGCTAGAGACAGGACAGTTTATCAGCCCCAGCATTTT
TRBV7-9	TRBJ1-5	TRBD1	.	14	CASSRQGDNQPQHF	TGTGCCAGCAGTCGACAGGGGGACAATCAGCCCCAGCATTTT
TRBV20-1	TRBJ2-3	TRBD1	few	14	CSARRQGGTDTQYF	TGCAGTGCCCGAAGACAGGGTGGGACAGATACGCAGTATTTT
TRBV6-1	TRBJ2-7	.	few	13	CASSRDTSYEQYF	TGTGCCAGCAGTCGGGACACTTCCTACGAGCAGTACTTC
TRBV12-5	TRBJ2-1	TRBD1	.	16	CASGPISGGSHNEQFF	TGTGCTAGTGGTCCCATCTCAGGGGGAAGCCACAATGAGCAGTTCTTC